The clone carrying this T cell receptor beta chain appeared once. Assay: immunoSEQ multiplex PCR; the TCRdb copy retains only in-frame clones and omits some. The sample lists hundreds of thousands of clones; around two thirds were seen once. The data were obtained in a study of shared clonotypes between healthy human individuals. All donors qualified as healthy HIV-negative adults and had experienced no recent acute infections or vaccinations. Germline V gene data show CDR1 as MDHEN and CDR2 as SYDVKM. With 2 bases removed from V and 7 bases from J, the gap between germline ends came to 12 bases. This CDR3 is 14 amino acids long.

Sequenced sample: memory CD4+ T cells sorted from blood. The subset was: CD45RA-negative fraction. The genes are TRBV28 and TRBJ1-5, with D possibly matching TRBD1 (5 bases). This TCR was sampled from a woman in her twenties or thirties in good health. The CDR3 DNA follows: TGTGCCAGCAGTTTAGGGACCCCCTCACAGCCCCAGCATTTT. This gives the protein CASSLGTPSQPQHF.